This T cell receptor (beta chain) was retrieved from a study of shared clonotypes between healthy human individuals. Study findings and constraints: The authors expected sequencing depth to affect clonotype sharing among donors. It was the few donors that limited the genetic and exposure-history diversity represented.

In this sample, this clone turned up once. Its cognate antigen is unknown. CDR1 LNHDA and CDR2 SQIVND come from the germline V gene (reference sequence). V was clipped by 5 bases and J by 8 bases, with 12 bases between them. This CDR3 is 12 amino acids long. Produced via immunoSEQ multiplex PCR; TCRdb's table is partial and in-frame only. The sample holds under 130,000 clones; less than 80% are singletons and the top ten take about 25%. This clonotype originated in a woman in her 30s in good health. The chain combines TRBV19 with TRBJ1-2, with D unclear. The sample was memory CD8+ T cells sorted from blood. The sample's subset: CD45RO+ cells pooled with CCR7-negative TemRA cells. Written as DNA, the CDR3 is TGTGCCAGTAGTTGGGGTGGTCGCGGCTACACCTTC. The encoded protein is CASSWGGRGYTF.